The next 21 T cell receptor beta chains were all read from a single sample in a study of Ad26.COV2.S vaccination and SARS-CoV-2 variants. Generated by immunoSEQ multiplex PCR, the TCRdb table keeps only in-frame clones and is missing some. Of hundreds of thousands of clones listed, 87% are singletons. Treatment defined: over 15 received Ad26.COV2.S at low or high dose, single or two shots; about 5 received placebo; per-sample allocation not given. Sampling happened 63 days after the first vaccine or placebo injection. This specimen consisted of peripheral blood, obtained in a trial of Ad26.COV2.S vaccine versus placebo. The receptors stem from a person between 18 and 59 years old who received the Ad26.COV2.S COVID-19 vaccine or a placebo.

The chain couples TRBV29-1 to TRBJ1-1, with unresolved D. This CDR3 region has 13 residues. Trimming pared 4 bases from V and 0 bases from J, leaving 9 bases between. The germline V gene has CDR1 SQVTM and CDR2 ANQGSEA. The CDR3 region has the DNA TGCAGCGTTGTTGGATTAATGAACACTGAAGCTTTCTTT. Translating gives CSVVGLMNTEAFF.

The chain employs TRBV5-1 and TRBJ2-3; D remains unclear. The CDR3 spans 14 residues. The V and J ends lost 0 bases and 5 bases respectively, with 10 bases between them. Germline CDR1 SGHRS, CDR2 YFSETQ. The CDR3 sequence: CASSLEPDEDTQYF. Written as DNA, the CDR3 is TGCGCCAGCAGCTTGGAGCCCGACGAAGATACGCAGTATTTT.

The chain employs TRBV9 and TRBJ2-7; 8 bases map to TRBD1. Trimming at V came to 3 bases and at J to 7 bases, leaving 6 bases not matched to a gene. The CDR3 consists of 13 residues. Germline V gene data show CDR1 as SGDLS and CDR2 as YYNGEE. The CDR3 DNA follows: TGTGCCAGCAGCGCCCGGACAGGGCCGGAGCAGTACTTC. This gives the protein CASSARTGPEQYF.

This chain joins TRBV24-1 and TRBJ2-6; TRBD1 aligns across 9 bases. Losses at the gene ends were 3 bases for V and 0 bases for J; bases not matched to a gene: 14. Germline CDR1 is KGHDR and CDR2 is SFDVKD. This CDR3 region has 21 residues. Here the CDR3 reads CATSDLRGTGYNSSGANVLTF. The CDR3 DNA sequence: TGTGCCACCAGTGATCTGCGGGGGACAGGGTATAATAGCTCTGGGGCCAACGTCCTGACTTTC.

The chain is built from TRBV7-6 and TRBJ2-1, with 8 bases that match TRBD1. V trimming: 2 bases; J trimming: 0 bases; junction bases outside the gene matches: 6. Germline CDR1 is SGHVS and CDR2 is FNYEAQ. This CDR3 spans 17 amino acids. The CDR3 nucleotides read TGTGCCAGCAGCTTATATTCACAGGGGGACTCCTACAATGAGCAGTTCTTC. As protein: CASSLYSQGDSYNEQFF. The full variable domain, completed using reference TRBV7-6 and TRBJ2-1, is GAGVSQSPRYKVTKRGQDVALRCDPISGHVSLYWYRQALGQGPEFLTYFNYEAQQDKSGLPNDRFSAERPEGSISTLTIQRTEQRDSAMYRCASSLYSQGDSYNEQFFGPGTRLTVL.

J is TRBJ1-3 and V is TRBV7-2; D is unresolved. V was trimmed by 4 bases and J by 5 bases, leaving 3 bases between them. In germline, CDR1 is SGHTA, CDR2 FQGNSA. This CDR3 has 11 amino acids. The CDR3 reads CASSWRNTIYF. The CDR3 region has the DNA TGTGCCAGCAGCTGGAGAAACACCATATATTTT.

This clone showed up just once. This chain links TRBV2 with TRBJ1-4, with D possibly TRBD1 on 5 matching bases. Trimming cost V 7 bases and J 10 bases, with 19 bases left between them. The CDR3 length is 14 residues. Germline V gene lookup returns CDR1 SNHLY and CDR2 FYNNEI. DNA of the CDR3: TGTGCCAGCACTCTGACAGCGGGACTGGGAAAACTGTTTTTT. As protein: CASTLTAGLGKLFF.

This rearrangement joins TRBV7-6 to TRBJ2-2, with a tentative D call TRBD2 (6 bases). The V and J ends lost 0 bases and 5 bases respectively, with 10 bases between them. The CDR3 contains 15 residues. The germline gives CDR1 SGHVS, CDR2 FNYEAQ. The CDR3 DNA follows: TGTGCCAGCAGCTTAGCGGAGGGTTCGACCGGGGAGCTGTTTTTT. This gives the protein CASSLAEGSTGELFF.

The chain employs TRBV10-1 and TRBJ2-7, with D unclear. Germline CDR1 is WNHNN and CDR2 is SYGVQD (reference sequence). Trimming took 8 bases from V and 9 from J, leaving 14 bases between them. The CDR3 totals 11 residues. The CDR3 is CASLRPARQYF. The CDR3 nucleotides are TGCGCCAGCTTGAGGCCGGCCCGGCAGTACTTC.

The gene calls are TRBV18 and TRBJ1-5; possibly TRBD1 for D (5 bases). The germline gives CDR1 KGHSH, CDR2 LQKENI. V shed 2 bases and J shed 0 bases, with 11 bases lying between them. The CDR3 totals 16 residues. This CDR3 is CASSPFGGDSNQPQHF. Here the CDR3 DNA reads TGTGCCAGCTCACCATTCGGGGGAGATAGCAATCAGCCCCAGCATTTT. Looking up the rest from reference TRBV18 and TRBJ1-5 gives the full variable domain: NAGVMQNPRHLVRRRGQEARLRCSPMKGHSHVYWYRQLPEEGLKFMVYLQKENIIDESGMPKERFSAEFPKEGPSILRIQQVVRGDSAAYFCASSPFGGDSNQPQHFGDGTRLSIL.

V is TRBV7-2 and J is TRBJ2-7; 9 bases are shared with TRBD1. The germline CDR1 and CDR2 sequences are SGHTA and FQGNSA. The CDR3 loop spans 15 amino acids. Unmatched junction bases numbered 5, after V lost 2 bases and J lost 3 bases. The DNA for the CDR3 is TGTGCCAGCAGCTTAATTTGGGGACAGGGCTACGAGCAGTACTTC. Protein product: CASSLIWGQGYEQYF.

The chain joins TRBV5-1 to TRBJ2-7, with TRBD2 as a possible D gene (5 bases). This CDR3 is built from 17 residues. Trimming took 2 bases from V and 0 from J, leaving 18 bases between them. Germline V gene sequence: CDR1 SGHRS, CDR2 YFSETQ. CDR3 in DNA: TGCGCCAGCAGCTTTTACCGATCTAGCCCCAGCTCCTACGAGCAGTACTTC. This codes for CASSFYRSSPSSYEQYF.

This chain connects TRBV7-9 to TRBJ2-1; TRBD2 matches 8 bases. The CDR3 runs 17 residues. J was trimmed by 0 bases and V by 1 base; bases with no gene match: 5. CDR1 SEHNR and CDR2 FQNEAQ come from the germline V gene (reference sequence). CDR3 residues: CASSLGAGGSSYNEQFF. The CDR3 DNA is TGTGCCAGCAGCTTAGGGGCGGGGGGAAGCTCCTACAATGAGCAGTTCTTC.

The chain has TRBV6-1 and TRBJ1-4, with TRBD1 identical over 7 bases. With V trimmed by 3 bases and J by 13 bases, 11 bases remained unmatched. Germline-derived CDR1 and CDR2 are MNHNS and SASEGT. The CDR3 is 14 residues long. Written as DNA, the CDR3 is TGTGCCAGCAGTGATAGGGGGCAGATTTCAGGACTGTTTTTT. It yields the protein CASSDRGQISGLFF.

The chain carries TRBV6-5 and TRBJ1-5; D ambiguous. The ends were cut back, 0 bases at V and 2 bases at J, with 11 bases in the middle. The CDR3 consists of 16 residues. Germline CDR1 is MNHEY and CDR2 is SVGAGI. Written as DNA, the CDR3 is TGTGCCAGCAGTTACTCGTTTGGTGAGGGCAATCAGCCCCAGCATTTT. As protein: CASSYSFGEGNQPQHF.

V usage is TRBV14 and J usage is TRBJ1-3; TRBD1 aligns across 8 bases. Trimming at V came to 4 bases and at J to 2 bases, leaving 7 bases not matched to a gene. There are 16 residues in the CDR3. Germline assignment: CDR1 SGHDN and CDR2 FVKESK. CDR3 coding DNA: TGTGCCAGCAGCCCGACAAGGACAGGGACTGGAAACACCATATATTTT. This sequence encodes CASSPTRTGTGNTIYF.

The rearrangement joins TRBV27 to TRBJ2-3; D possibly corresponds to TRBD1 (5 bases). The CDR3 consists of 14 residues. Germline assignment: CDR1 MNHEY and CDR2 SMNVEV (reference sequence). Trimming shortened V by 11 bases and J by 4 bases, and 19 bases separated the two germline ends. CDR3 sequence reads: CAEAPNKGADTQYF. The DNA for the CDR3 is TGTGCCGAAGCCCCCAACAAAGGGGCAGATACGCAGTATTTT.

This chain links TRBV6-2 or TRBV6-3 with TRBJ1-5; TRBD1 matches 7 bases. This CDR3 region has 17 residues. CDR1 is MNHEY, CDR2 SVGEGT, per germline. V was pared by 2 bases and J by 3 bases, with 10 bases of the junction left unmatched. The CDR3 nucleotides read TGTGCCAGCAGTTACACGCGACAGGGAATGTACAATCAGCCCCAGCATTTT. It specifies CASSYTRQGMYNQPQHF.

The V call is TRBV27, the J call TRBJ1-2, with D unclear. This CDR3 contains 13 residues. Germline V gene sequence: CDR1 MNHEY, CDR2 SMNVEV (reference sequence). Between the trimmed V and J ends, which lost 5 bases and 4 bases, there was a span of 11 bases. In DNA form, the CDR3 reads TGTGCCAGCAGTCCCGGGATACTCTATGGCTACACCTTC. Its protein is CASSPGILYGYTF.

The chain has TRBV18 and TRBJ1-2; a possible D gene is TRBD1 (6 bases). This CDR3 has 14 residues. Germline values: CDR1 KGHSH, CDR2 LQKENI. The V end was cut by 6 bases, the J end by 4 bases, with 15 bases between. This CDR3 is CASSGDIYSYGYTF. CDR3 nucleotide sequence: TGTGCCAGCTCGGGGGACATTTATTCCTATGGCTACACCTTC.

The J gene is TRBJ2-7, the V gene TRBV9; D call uncertain. The length of the CDR3 is 15 residues. V lost 0 bases to trimming and J lost 2 bases, with 12 bases between them. Germline assignment: CDR1 SGDLS and CDR2 YYNGEE. This CDR3 is CASSVGWGRTYEQYF. For the CDR3, the DNA is TGTGCCAGCAGCGTAGGTTGGGGTCGGACCTACGAGCAGTACTTC.